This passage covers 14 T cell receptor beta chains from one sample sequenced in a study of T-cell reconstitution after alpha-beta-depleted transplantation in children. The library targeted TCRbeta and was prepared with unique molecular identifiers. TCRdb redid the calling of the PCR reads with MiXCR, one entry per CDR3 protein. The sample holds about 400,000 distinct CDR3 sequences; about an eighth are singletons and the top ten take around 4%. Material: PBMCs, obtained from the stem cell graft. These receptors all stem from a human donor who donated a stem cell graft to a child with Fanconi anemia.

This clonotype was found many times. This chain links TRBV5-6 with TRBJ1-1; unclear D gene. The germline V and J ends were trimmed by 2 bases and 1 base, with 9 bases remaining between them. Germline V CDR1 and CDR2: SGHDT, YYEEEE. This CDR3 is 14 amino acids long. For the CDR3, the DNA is TGTGCCAGCAGCTTCGGACTGACGAACACTGAAGCTTTCTTT. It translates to CASSFGLTNTEAFF.

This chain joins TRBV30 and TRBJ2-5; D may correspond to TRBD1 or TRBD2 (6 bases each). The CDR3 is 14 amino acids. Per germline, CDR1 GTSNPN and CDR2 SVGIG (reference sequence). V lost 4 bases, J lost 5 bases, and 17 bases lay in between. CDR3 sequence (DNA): TGTGCCTGGACCGGGGGAAGGGGGGCTGAGACCCAGTACTTC. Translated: CAWTGGRGAETQYF. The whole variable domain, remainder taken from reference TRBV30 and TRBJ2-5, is SQTIHQWPATLVQPVGSPLSLECTVEGTSNPNLYWYRQAAGRGLQLLFYSVGIGQISSEVPQNLSASRPQDRQFILSSKKLLLSDSGFYLCAWTGGRGAETQYFGPGTRLLVL.

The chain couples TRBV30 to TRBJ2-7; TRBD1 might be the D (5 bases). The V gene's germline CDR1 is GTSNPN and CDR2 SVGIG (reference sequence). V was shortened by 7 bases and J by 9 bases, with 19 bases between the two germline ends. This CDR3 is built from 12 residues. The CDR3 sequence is CASTGQNLGQYF. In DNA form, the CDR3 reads TGTGCCTCAACTGGACAAAACCTAGGGCAGTACTTC.

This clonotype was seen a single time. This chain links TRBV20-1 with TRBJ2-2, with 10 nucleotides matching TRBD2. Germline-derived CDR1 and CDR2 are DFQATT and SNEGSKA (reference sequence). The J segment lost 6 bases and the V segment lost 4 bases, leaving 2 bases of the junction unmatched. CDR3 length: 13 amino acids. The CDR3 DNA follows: TGCAGTGCTATGAGCGGGGGGGCCGGGGAGCTGTTTTTT. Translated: CSAMSGGAGELFF.

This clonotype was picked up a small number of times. CDR3 sequence: CSAVLAALYGYTF. For the CDR3, the DNA is TGCAGTGCCGTATTGGCGGCTCTCTATGGCTACACCTTC. The chain has TRBV20-1 and TRBJ1-2, with D unclear. CDR3 length: 13 amino acids. V was trimmed by 6 bases and J by 4 bases, leaving 15 bases between them. Germline-derived CDR1 and CDR2 are DFQATT and SNEGSKA (reference sequence).

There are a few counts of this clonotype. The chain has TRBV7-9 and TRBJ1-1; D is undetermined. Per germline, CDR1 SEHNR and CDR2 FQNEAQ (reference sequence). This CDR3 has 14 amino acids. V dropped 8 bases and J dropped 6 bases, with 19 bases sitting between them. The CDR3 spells CASSPGNPTAEAFF. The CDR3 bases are TGTGCCAGCTCGCCGGGAAACCCTACGGCTGAAGCTTTCTTT.

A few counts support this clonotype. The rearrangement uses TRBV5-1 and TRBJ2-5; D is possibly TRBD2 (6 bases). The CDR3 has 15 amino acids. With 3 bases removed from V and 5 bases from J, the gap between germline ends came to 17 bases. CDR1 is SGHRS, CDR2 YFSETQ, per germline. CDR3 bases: TGCGCCAGCAGCTCGGGGGACCAAATCGGGGAGACCCAGTACTTC. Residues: CASSSGDQIGETQYF.

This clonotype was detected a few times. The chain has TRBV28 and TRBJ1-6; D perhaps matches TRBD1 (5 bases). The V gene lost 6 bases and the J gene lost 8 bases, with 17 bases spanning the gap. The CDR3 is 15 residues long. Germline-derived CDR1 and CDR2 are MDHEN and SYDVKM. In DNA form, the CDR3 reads TGTGCCAGCAGCCTGGGACCGGAACCGCATTCACCCCTCCACTTT. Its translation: CASSLGPEPHSPLHF.

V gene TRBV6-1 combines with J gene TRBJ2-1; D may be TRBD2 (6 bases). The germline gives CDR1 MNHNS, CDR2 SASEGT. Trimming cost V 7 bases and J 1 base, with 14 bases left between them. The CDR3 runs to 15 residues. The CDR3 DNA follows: TGTGCCAGCACCTGGGGGGTGGAGTCCTACAATGAGCAGTTCTTC. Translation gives CASTWGVESYNEQFF.

The CDR3 nucleotides are TGCAGCGTGGGGACACCTAAAAACTATGGCTACACCTTC. Amino acids: CSVGTPKNYGYTF. V gene TRBV29-1 combines with J gene TRBJ1-2, with D possibly TRBD1 on 6 matching bases. The CDR3 is 13 residues long. The V end lost 6 bases, the J end lost 2 bases, and 13 bases lay between the germline ends. Germline CDR1 is SQVTM and CDR2 is ANQGSEA. Supplemented by reference TRBV29-1 and TRBJ1-2, the full variable domain reads SAVISQKPSRDICQRGTSLTIQCQVDSQVTMMFWYRQQPGQSLTLIATANQGSEATYESGFVIDKFPISRPNLTFSTLTVSNMSPEDSSIYLCSVGTPKNYGYTFGSGTRLTVV.

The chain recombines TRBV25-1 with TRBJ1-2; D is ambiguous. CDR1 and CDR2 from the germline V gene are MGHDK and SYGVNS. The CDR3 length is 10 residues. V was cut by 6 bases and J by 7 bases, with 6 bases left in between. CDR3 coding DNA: TGTGCCAGCAGCCCTTTTGGCTACACCTTC. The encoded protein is CASSPFGYTF.

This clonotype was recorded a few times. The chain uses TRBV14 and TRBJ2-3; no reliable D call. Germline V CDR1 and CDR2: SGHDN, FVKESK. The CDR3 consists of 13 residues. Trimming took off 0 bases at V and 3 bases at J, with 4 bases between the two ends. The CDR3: CASSQELTDTQYF. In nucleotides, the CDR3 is TGTGCCAGCAGCCAAGAACTAACAGATACGCAGTATTTT.

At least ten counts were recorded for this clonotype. In DNA, the CDR3 is TGTGCCAGCCGGGACAGAATCTACGAGCAGTACGTC. Its translation: CASRDRIYEQYV. The V and J genes are TRBV12-3 or TRBV12-4 and TRBJ2-7; 7 bases align to TRBD1. With V trimmed by 8 bases and J by 3 bases, 4 bases remained unmatched. The CDR3 contains 12 residues.

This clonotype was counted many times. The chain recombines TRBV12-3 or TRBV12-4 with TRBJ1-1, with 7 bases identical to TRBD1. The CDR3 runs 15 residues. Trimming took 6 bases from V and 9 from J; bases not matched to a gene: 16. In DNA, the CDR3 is TGTGCCAGCAGGCTTACGGGACAGACAAATAACAAAGCTTTCTTT. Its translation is CASRLTGQTNNKAFF.